This T cell receptor (beta chain) was retrieved from a study of T-cell reconstitution after alpha-beta-depleted transplantation in children. Study-wide points: One year after transplant, T-cell counts and diversity came mostly from newly produced T cells.

On this clonotype itself: Its antigen is undetermined.

With 8 bases removed from V and 7 bases from J, the gap between germline ends came to 21 bases. Germline V gives CDR1 SQVTM, CDR2 ANQGSEA. The CDR3 contains 14 residues. Unique molecular identifiers were used in preparing the TCRbeta library. TCRdb reprocessed the PCR reads with MiXCR, giving one entry per CDR3 protein. The data hold a few hundred thousand distinct CDR3 sequences, with over 20% observed a single time. The material sequenced was PBMCs, mostly from graft donor cells, taken 180 days after TCRalphabeta/CD19-depleted stem cell transplant. This receptor was taken from a male patient aged 5 to 17 who had a stem cell transplant for acute lymphoblastic leukemia, so the T cells may come from the graft donor. The J gene is TRBJ2-1, the V gene TRBV29-1, with TRBD2 as a possible D gene (6 bases). The CDR3, as DNA: TGCAGCCTAAGGTGGGGAGGCGGCGGGAATGAGCAGTTCTTC. It is translated as CSLRWGGGGNEQFF.